Presented here are 11 T cell receptor beta chains from one specimen sequenced in a study of blood T cell repertoires in COVID-19. Here immunoSEQ multiplex PCR was the method, and the copy in TCRdb shows in-frame clones only, minus some. The sample holds about 380,000 clones; roughly 85% are singletons and the top ten take approximately 3.6%. The sample comprised peripheral blood. These receptor sequences come from a young woman with acute or convalescent COVID-19.

The V and J genes are TRBV3-1 (or the pseudogene TRBV3-2) and TRBJ2-7; tentatively, D is TRBD1 (5 bases). Germline CDR1 is LGHDT and CDR2 is YNNKEL (reference sequence). The length of the CDR3 is 14 residues. The V end was cut by 4 bases, the J end by 7 bases, with 17 bases between. This CDR3 is CASSLASGPGEQYF. CDR3 bases: TGTGCCAGCAGCCTCGCCTCTGGGCCAGGGGAGCAGTACTTC.

The CDR3 protein is CASSDLGQGGTPLHF. CDR3 coding DNA: TGTGCCAGCAGTGATTTAGGACAGGGTGGTACACCCCTCCACTTT. The chain is built from TRBV6-1 and TRBJ1-6; 8 bases line up with TRBD1. The CDR3 spans 15 residues. After removal of 3 bases from V and 11 bases from J, the junction contained 9 bases not matched to a gene. CDR1 is MNHNS and CDR2 is SASEGT in the germline V gene.

Comments on this clone: The identical CDR3 is also encoded by other nucleotide sequences in the sample. This rearrangement joins TRBV6-1 to TRBJ1-2, with TRBD1 matching 9 bases. The CDR3 is made up of 14 amino acids. Germline V CDR1 and CDR2: MNHNS, SASEGT. The V segment lost 3 bases and the J segment 4 bases; nucleotides outside the gene matches: 3. The CDR3 DNA sequence: TGTGCCAGCAGTGACGGACAGGGGCGCTATGGCTACACCTTC. Residues: CASSDGQGRYGYTF.

The J gene is TRBJ2-1, the V gene TRBV19, with TRBD2 matching over 11 bases. V lost 5 bases and J lost 4; bases outside the gene matches: 4. Germline V gives CDR1 LNHDA, CDR2 SQIVND (reference sequence). This CDR3 is 15 amino acids long. The CDR3 here is CASSPTSGKYNEQFF. The CDR3 DNA sequence: TGTGCCAGTAGTCCGACTAGCGGGAAATACAATGAGCAGTTCTTC.

Details on this clone: Compared with germline, one end of the junction differs, possibly owing to a read error. V usage is TRBV7-9 and J usage is TRBJ2-2; 12 nucleotides match TRBD2. This CDR3 has 19 amino acids. Germline V gene data show CDR1 as SEHNR and CDR2 as FQNEAQ (reference sequence). The CDR3 loop reads CASSLTSGGPQLYYRGAVF. The DNA of the CDR3 is TGTGCCAGCAGTTTGACTAGCGGGGGACCCCAGTTATATTACCGGGGAGCTGTTTTT.

This clone was seen a single time. The rearrangement joins TRBV19 to TRBJ2-7; 12 bases map to TRBD2. Germline CDR1 reads LNHDA; CDR2 reads SQIVND (reference sequence). After removal of 1 base from V and 3 bases from J, the junction contained 10 bases not matched to a gene. This CDR3 has 18 residues. This chain's CDR3 is CASSIVGTSGPLVYEQYF. Written as DNA, the CDR3 is TGTGCCAGTAGTATAGTGGGGACTAGCGGGCCACTCGTCTACGAGCAGTACTTC.

This chain links TRBV7-9 with TRBJ2-1, with TRBD2 matching 8 bases. The germline gives CDR1 SEHNR, CDR2 FQNEAQ (reference sequence). The ends lost 8 bases at V and 7 bases at J; junction bases unmatched: 7. The CDR3 runs to 13 residues. CDR3 sequence: CASSGGLINEQFF. Here the CDR3 DNA reads TGTGCCAGCTCGGGAGGGCTTATTAATGAGCAGTTCTTC. The full variable domain, its missing parts supplied by reference TRBV7-9 and TRBJ2-1, is DTGVSQNPRHKITKRGQNVTFRCDPISEHNRLYWYRQTLGQGPEFLTYFQNEAQLEKSRLLSDRFSAERPKGSFSTLEIQRTEQGDSAMYLCASSGGLINEQFFGPGTRLTVL.

The J gene is TRBJ1-4, the V gene TRBV7-8, with TRBD1 as a possible D gene (6 bases). This CDR3 is 14 amino acids long. V lost 6 bases to trimming and J lost 4 bases, with 12 bases between them. CDR1 is SGHVS, CDR2 FQNEAQ, per germline. The CDR3 protein is CASRPDRSNEKLFF. The CDR3 DNA follows: TGTGCCAGCAGACCCGACAGGAGTAATGAAAAACTGTTTTTT. Filled out from reference TRBV7-8 and TRBJ1-4, the complete variable domain reads GAGVSQSPRYKVAKRGQDVALRCDPISGHVSLFWYQQALGQGPEFLTYFQNEAQLDKSGLPSDRFFAERPEGSVSTLKIQRTQQEDSAVYLCASRPDRSNEKLFFGSGTQLSVL.

The V call is TRBV6-5, the J call TRBJ1-5, with D maybe TRBD1 (5 bases). Trimming removed 7 bases at V and 5 bases at J, with 9 bases between. Germline CDR1 and CDR2: MNHEY and SVGAGI. This CDR3 spans 12 amino acids. CDR3: CASTGGDQPQHF. Written as DNA, the CDR3 is TGTGCCAGCACCGGAGGGGATCAGCCCCAGCATTTT.

The rearrangement uses TRBV5-1 and TRBJ2-7; TRBD1 is a possible D gene (5 bases). Germline lookup yields CDR1 SGHRS and CDR2 YFSETQ. CDR3 size: 14 residues. The V gene lost 0 bases and the J gene lost 6 bases, with 13 bases spanning the gap. This chain's CDR3 is CASSLDQGWTEQYF. DNA for the CDR3: TGCGCCAGCAGCTTGGACCAGGGCTGGACCGAGCAGTACTTC.

The chain recombines TRBV7-2 with TRBJ2-7; D perhaps matches TRBD1 (6 bases). CDR3 length equals 13 residues. Germline CDR1 and CDR2: SGHTA and FQGNSA. Trimming took off 2 bases at V and 3 bases at J, with 8 bases between the two ends. The CDR3 sequence is CASSLRDNYEQYF. CDR3 nucleotide sequence: TGTGCCAGCAGCTTAAGGGACAACTACGAGCAGTACTTC.